The T cell receptor (beta chain) under discussion was sequenced for a study of cytomegalovirus exposure and HLA in healthy donors. Germline CDR1 SQVTM, CDR2 ANQGSEA. The CDR3 has 10 residues. Trimming stripped 3 bases from V and 5 bases from J, with 4 bases between. PCR used 60 Vbeta primers and 13 Jbeta primers. TCRdb keeps only in-frame clones here, not all; method: immunoSEQ multiplex PCR. The table has 130,000 or so clones, around two thirds seen once; the top ten hold about 4.3%. This chain joins TRBV29-1 and TRBJ1-2, with unresolved D. This TCR derives from a young man in good health and CMV-seropositive. Sequencing was carried out using PBMCs. This CDR3 is CSVDGYGYTF. The CDR3 DNA is TGCAGCGTTGACGGGTATGGCTACACCTTC.